What follows are 28 T cell receptor beta chains derived from one specimen sequenced in a study of T cell changes during pregnancy in multiple sclerosis. The method was immunoSEQ multiplex PCR; TCRdb's version includes in-frame clones alone and lacks a portion of them. The table has more than 45,000 clones, nearly 95% seen once. Sequenced here: CD4+ T cells from peripheral blood mononuclear cells, sampled in the second trimester of pregnancy. These TCRs come from a female donor with multiple sclerosis, enrolled in a pregnancy study.

The chain recombines TRBV19 with TRBJ1-1, with D perhaps matching TRBD1 (5 bases). The V gene's germline CDR1 is LNHDA and CDR2 SQIVND (reference sequence). V was pared by 7 bases and J by 2 bases, with 23 bases between. The CDR3 runs 17 residues. CDR3 bases: TGTGCCAGTACCTCTATACACGGGACTCAGGCTAACACTGAAGCTTTCTTT. Its translation: CASTSIHGTQANTEAFF.

The rearrangement joins TRBV5-1 to TRBJ2-5; the match to TRBD2 covers 8 bases. CDR1 and CDR2 (germline): SGHRS, YFSETQ. This CDR3 is built from 15 residues. V shed 0 bases, J shed 4 bases, and the junction held 5 bases outside the gene matches. The CDR3: CASSLVGAGGETQYF. The CDR3 coding sequence is TGCGCCAGCAGCTTGGTCGGGGCGGGAGGAGAGACCCAGTACTTC.

The chain carries TRBV4-1 and TRBJ2-1; 10 nucleotides match TRBD2. Per germline, CDR1 MGHRA and CDR2 YSYEKL. The trim removed 0 bases at V and 9 bases at J, leaving 8 bases unmatched. This CDR3 is 16 amino acids long. The CDR3 coding sequence is TGCGCCAGCAGCCAAGATGAGCGGGGGGGCGTAAGTGAGCAGTTCTTC. Amino acid sequence: CASSQDERGGVSEQFF.

V is TRBV2 and J is TRBJ2-3; 9 bases are shared with TRBD2. V gave up 5 bases and J gave up 3 bases; unmatched junction bases: 3. The V gene's germline CDR1 is SNHLY and CDR2 FYNNEI. The CDR3 is 14 amino acids. This CDR3 is CASSTLAGTDTQYF. CDR3 coding DNA: TGTGCCAGCAGTACCCTAGCGGGGACAGATACGCAGTATTTT.

The rearrangement links TRBV9 to TRBJ2-4, with D maybe TRBD1 (6 bases). Trimming took 0 bases from V and 5 from J, leaving 9 bases between them. The CDR3 is 14 residues long. Germline CDR1 and CDR2: SGDLS and YYNGEE. CDR3 in amino acids: CASSVGTVENIQYF. CDR3 nucleotides: TGTGCCAGCAGCGTAGGGACAGTGGAAAACATTCAGTACTTC.

The CDR3 spells CASSYSTSAAEQFF. In nucleotides, the CDR3 is TGTGCCAGCAGTTACTCGACGAGCGCGGCTGAGCAGTTCTTC. The chain links TRBV6-5 to TRBJ2-1; D is undetermined. The CDR3 runs 14 residues. V shed 0 bases and J shed 9 bases, with 12 bases lying between them. Germline-derived CDR1 and CDR2 are MNHEY and SVGAGI.

The chain carries TRBV5-1 and TRBJ2-3; 8 positions match TRBD1. In germline, CDR1 is SGHRS, CDR2 YFSETQ. J was trimmed by 4 bases and V by 4 bases; bases with no gene match: 8. This CDR3 spans 15 amino acids. The CDR3 DNA follows: TGCGCCAGCAGCCAACAGGGGGTTAGAGCAGATACGCAGTATTTT. It encodes CASSQQGVRADTQYF.

This rearrangement joins TRBV11-2 to TRBJ1-1, with a tentative D call TRBD1 (5 bases). CDR1 is SGHAT, CDR2 FQNNGV, per germline. Trimming shortened V by 4 bases and J by 4 bases, and 13 bases separated the two germline ends. The CDR3 sequence is 14 residues long. The CDR3 bases are TGTGCCAGCAGCTCCCCCCGGGGGGTCACTGAAGCTTTCTTT. Protein: CASSSPRGVTEAFF.

V gene TRBV10-3 combines with J gene TRBJ2-1; 7 nucleotides align to TRBD2. Germline loops: CDR1 ENHRY, CDR2 SYGVKD. The CDR3 totals 14 residues. V shed 10 bases and J 0 bases; nucleotides not matched to a gene: 6. CDR3 in DNA: TGTGCCACCGGGGAGGGGAGCTCCTACAATGAGCAGTTCTTC. Protein product: CATGEGSSYNEQFF.

This clone showed up just once. This rearrangement joins TRBV7-2 to TRBJ2-7, with a possible D match to TRBD2 (5 bases). The germline gives CDR1 SGHTA, CDR2 FQGNSA. This CDR3 has 14 amino acids. Trimming removed 5 bases at V and 2 bases at J, with 13 bases between. The CDR3 spells CASSLSGKAYEQYF. The DNA for the CDR3 is TGTGCCAGCAGCCTCTCGGGAAAAGCCTACGAGCAGTACTTC.

This chain uses TRBV29-1 with TRBJ1-5, with 7 bases matching TRBD1. This CDR3 has 14 amino acids. Germline V gene lookup returns CDR1 SQVTM and CDR2 ANQGSEA. J lost 7 bases, V lost 8 bases, and 14 bases had no gene match. The CDR3 reads CSTPPGGGGQPQHF. DNA for the CDR3: TGCAGCACCCCCCCGGGAGGGGGCGGGCAGCCCCAGCATTTT.

This chain connects TRBV2 to TRBJ2-6, with 7 bases lining up with TRBD1. The CDR3 is made up of 15 amino acids. Germline V gene sequence: CDR1 SNHLY, CDR2 FYNNEI. V dropped 7 bases and J dropped 4; count of bases not matched to a gene: 7. CDR3 residues: CASNPTGPGANVLTF. DNA for the CDR3: TGTGCCAGCAATCCGACAGGGCCCGGGGCCAACGTCCTGACTTTC.

This clone was picked up one time. This rearrangement joins TRBV6-1 to TRBJ1-5; no firm D call. Trimming removed 7 bases from V and 3 bases from J, with 13 bases in between. CDR1 is MNHNS, CDR2 SASEGT, per germline. This CDR3 has 14 amino acids. In DNA, the CDR3 is TGTGCCAGCACGGGCCCGGGGATCAATCAGCCCCAGCATTTT. As protein: CASTGPGINQPQHF.

The rearrangement links TRBV28 to TRBJ1-2; 9 bases line up with TRBD1. The CDR3 covers 14 residues. Per germline, CDR1 MDHEN and CDR2 SYDVKM. Trimming took 6 bases from V and 8 from J; bases not matched to a gene: 10. CDR3: CASSTPQGARGYTF. Written as DNA, the CDR3 is TGTGCCAGCAGCACTCCACAGGGGGCGCGGGGCTACACCTTC.

The chain employs TRBV9 and TRBJ2-7; a possible D gene is TRBD1 (5 bases). Germline values: CDR1 SGDLS, CDR2 YYNGEE. V was pared by 4 bases and J by 1 base, with 15 bases between. The CDR3 has 15 residues. The CDR3 DNA sequence: TGTGCCAGCAGCCCTTCCCCAGGGCGGTCCTACGAGCAGTACTTC. This sequence encodes CASSPSPGRSYEQYF.

The chain's CDR3 is CASSRNVGAGNTEAFF. Written as DNA, the CDR3 is TGCGCCAGCAGCCGAAACGTAGGGGCCGGGAACACTGAAGCTTTCTTT. The chain carries TRBV4-1 and TRBJ1-1, with D perhaps TRBD1 (5 bases). Trimming stripped 4 bases from V and 1 base from J, with 16 bases between. Germline V gives CDR1 MGHRA, CDR2 YSYEKL. This CDR3 spans 16 amino acids.

The rearrangement joins TRBV7-6 to TRBJ2-5, with D maybe TRBD1 (6 bases). V shed 4 bases and J shed 1 base, with 10 bases lying between them. Germline assignment: CDR1 SGHVS and CDR2 FNYEAQ. The CDR3 totals 14 residues. For the CDR3, the DNA is TGTGCCAGCAGCTGGATGGGGGCCCAAGAGACCCAGTACTTC. This sequence encodes CASSWMGAQETQYF.

The chain recombines TRBV10-3 with TRBJ1-2; 7 nucleotides match TRBD1. Germline loops: CDR1 ENHRY, CDR2 SYGVKD. The CDR3 totals 16 residues. V lost 0 bases, J lost 4 bases, and 8 bases stayed unmatched. CDR3: CAISESTQGLTYGYTF. CDR3 coding DNA: TGTGCCATCAGTGAGTCGACACAGGGGCTCACCTATGGCTACACCTTC.

The CDR3 protein is CASSWGLAGGRETQYF. CDR3 coding DNA: TGTGCCAGCAGCTGGGGACTAGCGGGGGGGCGAGAGACCCAGTACTTC. This sequence joins TRBV11-2 and TRBJ2-5; 16 nucleotides line up with TRBD2. The germline CDR1 and CDR2 sequences are SGHAT and FQNNGV. V gave up 4 bases and J gave up 4 bases; unmatched junction bases: 3. The length of the CDR3 is 16 residues. Combining the CDR3 with reference TRBV11-2 and TRBJ2-5 gives the whole variable domain EAGVAQSPRYKIIEKRQSVAFWCNPISGHATLYWYQQILGQGPKLLIQFQNNGVVDDSQLPKDRFSAERLKGVDSTLKIQPAKLEDSAVYLCASSWGLAGGRETQYFGPGTRLLVL.

The chain has TRBV9 and TRBJ1-5; D perhaps matches TRBD1 (5 bases). CDR3 size: 18 residues. V was cut by 0 bases and J by 5 bases, with 21 bases left in between. Germline V gene sequence: CDR1 SGDLS, CDR2 YYNGEE. CDR3 DNA: TGTGCCAGCAGCGTAGTCACAGGCACCCCCGATACGTATCAGCCCCAGCATTTT. Encoded protein: CASSVVTGTPDTYQPQHF.

This clone has a single count. The chain recombines TRBV7-9 with TRBJ2-3; 7 nucleotides line up with TRBD1. With V trimmed by 0 bases and J by 6 bases, 6 bases remained unmatched. CDR1 and CDR2 (germline): SEHNR, FQNEAQ (reference sequence). There are 15 residues in the CDR3. The DNA for the CDR3 is TGTGCCAGCAGCTTAGCGGGCACAGGGGCGGATACGCAGTATTTT. This encodes CASSLAGTGADTQYF.

CDR3 protein: CASSLTAGSGANVLTF. The CDR3 DNA reads TGTGCCAGCAGCTTAACAGCGGGCTCTGGGGCCAACGTCCTGACTTTC. This chain links TRBV7-3 with TRBJ2-6; a possible D gene is TRBD2 (6 bases). Germline V gives CDR1 SGHTA, CDR2 FQGTGA. This CDR3 spans 16 amino acids. Trimming took off 0 bases at V and 0 bases at J, with 6 bases between the two ends.

V gene TRBV4-2 combines with J gene TRBJ2-5, with TRBD1 matching 7 bases. After removal of 1 base from V and 5 bases from J, the junction contained 10 bases not matched to a gene. The CDR3 runs 16 residues. Germline V gene lookup returns CDR1 LGHNA and CDR2 YNFKEQ. CDR3 in amino acids: CASSQGTGVPEETQYF. CDR3 DNA sequence: TGTGCCAGCAGCCAAGGAACAGGGGTCCCTGAGGAGACCCAGTACTTC.

This chain connects TRBV7-6 to TRBJ1-4, with 9 positions matching TRBD1. CDR1 and CDR2 (germline): SGHVS, FNYEAQ. This CDR3 is built from 14 residues. V was pared by 4 bases and J by 6 bases, with 3 bases of the junction left unmatched. The DNA for the CDR3 is TGTGCCAGCAGCTCCGGGACAGGGTATGAAAAACTGTTTTTT. Encoded protein: CASSSGTGYEKLFF. The whole variable domain, remainder taken from reference TRBV7-6 and TRBJ1-4, is GAGVSQSPRYKVTKRGQDVALRCDPISGHVSLYWYRQALGQGPEFLTYFNYEAQQDKSGLPNDRFSAERPEGSISTLTIQRTEQRDSAMYRCASSSGTGYEKLFFGSGTQLSVL.

The V call is TRBV5-1, the J call TRBJ2-1; 11 bases are shared with TRBD2. V was clipped by 0 bases and J by 5 bases; unmatched bases: 4. CDR3 length: 16 amino acids. Germline CDR1 is SGHRS and CDR2 is YFSETQ. Here the CDR3 DNA reads TGCGCCAGCAGCTTGGGGGGGACTAGCGGTAACAATGAGCAGTTCTTC. Encoded protein: CASSLGGTSGNNEQFF. The variable domain in full, completed from reference TRBV5-1 and TRBJ2-1, reads KAGVTQTPRYLIKTRGQQVTLSCSPISGHRSVSWYQQTPGQGLQFLFEYFSETQRNKGNFPGRFSGRQFSNSRSEMNVSTLELGDSALYLCASSLGGTSGNNEQFFGPGTRLTVL.

The chain recombines TRBV28 with TRBJ2-3; unclear D gene. The CDR3 covers 13 residues. V was cut by 4 bases and J by 4 bases, with 9 bases left in between. Per the germline V gene, CDR1 is MDHEN and CDR2 is SYDVKM. CDR3 bases: TGTGCCAGCAGTTCTGCGATCCCAGATACGCAGTATTTT. As protein: CASSSAIPDTQYF.

The genes are TRBV19 and TRBJ1-1; no reliable D call. This CDR3 contains 15 residues. Germline CDR1 reads LNHDA; CDR2 reads SQIVND (reference sequence). V was trimmed by 0 bases and J by 1 base, leaving 9 bases between them. The CDR3 sequence: CASSIDVRGNTEAFF. In DNA, the CDR3 is TGTGCCAGTAGTATAGATGTTCGAGGGAACACTGAAGCTTTCTTT.

The chain is built from TRBV12-5 and TRBJ2-5; D is perhaps TRBD2 (5 bases). This CDR3 region has 11 residues. Germline V gene data show CDR1 as LGHNT and CDR2 as FRNRAP. Trimming shortened V by 6 bases and J by 7 bases, and 9 bases separated the two germline ends. This CDR3 is CASGYEGTQYF. In nucleotides, the CDR3 is TGTGCTAGTGGCTATGAGGGGACCCAGTACTTC. The full variable domain, rest sourced from reference TRBV12-5 and TRBJ2-5, is DARVTQTPRHKVTEMGQEVTMRCQPILGHNTVFWYRQTMMQGLELLAYFRNRAPLDDSGMPKDRFSAEMPDATLATLKIQPSEPRDSAVYFCASGYEGTQYFGPGTRLLVL.